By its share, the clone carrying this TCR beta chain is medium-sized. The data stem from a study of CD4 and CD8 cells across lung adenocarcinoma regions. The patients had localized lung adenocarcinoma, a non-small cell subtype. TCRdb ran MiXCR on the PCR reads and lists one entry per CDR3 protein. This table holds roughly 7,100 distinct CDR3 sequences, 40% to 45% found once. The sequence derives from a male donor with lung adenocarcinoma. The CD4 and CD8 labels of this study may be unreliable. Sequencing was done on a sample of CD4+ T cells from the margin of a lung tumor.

The CDR3 DNA sequence: TGTGCCAGCAGCTTAGCGATGAATCAGCCCCAGCATTTT. As protein: CASSLAMNQPQHF. The rearrangement links TRBV7-2 to TRBJ1-5; D not certain. Germline V gives CDR1 SGHTA, CDR2 FQGNSA. Deletions cut 0 bases from V and 4 bases from J, with 4 bases between. The CDR3 covers 13 residues.